Reported below is one T cell receptor (beta chain). The data were taken from a study of cytomegalovirus exposure and HLA in healthy donors. The PCR ran on 60 Vbeta and 13 Jbeta primers. Generated by immunoSEQ multiplex PCR, the TCRdb table keeps only in-frame clones and is missing some. Of fewer than 80,000 clones listed, roughly 78% are singletons. The CDR3 totals 15 residues. Germline CDR1 is MNHEY and CDR2 is SMNVEV (reference sequence). With 2 bases clipped from V and 6 bases from J, the junction kept 4 bases outside the gene matches. The origin of this receptor is a young man in good health and CMV-seronegative. Sample: PBMCs. The V call is TRBV27, the J call TRBJ2-1; 10 bases match TRBD1. CDR3 DNA sequence: TGTGCCAGCAGTTTAGACAGGGGGCTCATCAATGAGCAGTTCTTC. This translates into CASSLDRGLINEQFF.